The sequence of this T cell receptor (beta chain) was determined in a study of blood T cell repertoires in COVID-19. The overall study: Samples representing acute and convalescent COVID-19 were sourced from the United States, Italy and Spain. T cells, B-cell-depleted T cells, or PBMCs provided the cDNA or gDNA that served as material.

V was clipped by 2 bases and J by 11 bases, with 13 bases between them. CDR1 and CDR2 from the germline V gene are MNHEY and SVGAGI. The length of the CDR3 is 13 residues. Authors' methods: Amplification with reference gene primers provided the estimates of nucleated cell counts. Only in-frame clones appear in the TCRdb table, and some are missing; sequencing was by immunoSEQ multiplex PCR. That table furnishes V, J and clone size, whereas the DNA furnished D and trimming. The sample contains about 62,000 clones, approximately 79% of which appear only once. Input material: peripheral blood. This sequence was found in an elderly woman with active or convalescent COVID-19. The chain uses TRBV6-5 and TRBJ2-1; D might be TRBD2 (6 bases). Here the CDR3 reads CASSYPVGGQQFF. The CDR3 nucleotides read TGTGCCAGCAGTTACCCCGTCGGGGGTCAGCAGTTCTTC.